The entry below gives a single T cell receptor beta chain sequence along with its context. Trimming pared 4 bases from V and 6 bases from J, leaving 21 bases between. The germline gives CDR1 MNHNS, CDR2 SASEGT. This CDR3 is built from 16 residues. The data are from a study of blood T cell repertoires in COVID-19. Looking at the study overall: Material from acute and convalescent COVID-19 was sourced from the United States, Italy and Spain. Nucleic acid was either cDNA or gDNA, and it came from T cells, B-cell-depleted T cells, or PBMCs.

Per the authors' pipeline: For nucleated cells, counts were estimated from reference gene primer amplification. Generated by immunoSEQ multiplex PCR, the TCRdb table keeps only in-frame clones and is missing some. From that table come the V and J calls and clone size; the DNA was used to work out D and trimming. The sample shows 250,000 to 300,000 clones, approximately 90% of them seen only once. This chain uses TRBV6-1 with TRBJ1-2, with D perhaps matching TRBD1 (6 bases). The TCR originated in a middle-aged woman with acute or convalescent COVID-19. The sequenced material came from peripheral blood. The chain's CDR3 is CASSVIGGLRLNGYTF. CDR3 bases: TGTGCCAGCAGTGTCATCGGGGGGCTAAGATTAAATGGCTACACCTTC.